The rows below give T cell receptor beta chains drawn from one sample of a study of blood T cell repertoires in COVID-19. Some clones are missing from TCRdb's copy, which holds only in-frame ones; the method was immunoSEQ multiplex PCR. The table lists about 32,000 clones, approximately 93% of them singletons. The specimen sequenced was peripheral blood. The receptors come from a male donor with active COVID-19. Both conserved end residues are part of each CDR3. A D gene is named only where the DNA matches it firmly.

v_gene	d_gene	j_gene	CDR3aa
TRBV7-2	TRBD2	TRBJ2-3	CASNLAGPTDTQYF
TRBV5-1	-	TRBJ1-2	CASSLVAGTLPYGYTF
TRBV7-2	TRBD1	TRBJ2-3	CASSFGQARDTQYF
TRBV3-1/TRBV3-2	-	TRBJ1-2	CASSQVENYYGYTF
TRBV4-2	TRBD1	TRBJ2-4	CASSQDRHRGSDIQYF
TRBV18	-	TRBJ2-3	CASSQKTGSTDTQYF
TRBV5-4	-	TRBJ1-4	CASSLGGGGSRTNEKLFF
TRBV9	-	TRBJ1-1	CASSVGGSTEAFF
TRBV5-1	TRBD2	TRBJ2-5	CASTPTSGGGQETQYF
TRBV7-2	TRBD2	TRBJ2-7	CASSSSGTRAREQYF
TRBV27	-	TRBJ2-7	CASSPTVAGEQYF
TRBV29-1	TRBD1	TRBJ1-2	CSVPGGAGGYTF
TRBV6-2/TRBV6-3	-	TRBJ2-7	CASSTGTFPYEQYF
TRBV4-1	-	TRBJ2-5	CASSQGGGETQYF
TRBV6-5	-	TRBJ2-5	CASSYQGFTKTQYF
TRBV18	-	TRBJ1-3	CASSPLTGPLSGNTIYF
TRBV4-2	TRBD2	TRBJ2-1	CASSQAGLAGRRGNEQFF
TRBV5-8	-	TRBJ2-7	CASTTMGATYEQYF
TRBV4-2	-	TRBJ2-7	CASSQAADYEQYF
TRBV4-3	TRBD2	TRBJ2-2	CASSQAPVTSGPSRGGELFF
TRBV2	TRBD2	TRBJ2-2	CASSDSAGGNTGELFF
TRBV4-2	TRBD2	TRBJ2-5	CASSQGGGVGALETQYF
TRBV7-2	-	TRBJ1-5	CASSLHRDRNQPQHF
TRBV3-1/TRBV3-2	-	TRBJ1-1	CASSQAGNTEAFF
TRBV7-2	TRBD1	TRBJ2-5	CASSPIGTGLQETQYF
TRBV7-6	TRBD2	TRBJ2-7	CASSLVSGGAYEQYF
TRBV5-6	TRBD2	TRBJ2-7	CASSLPTGGDEQYF
TRBV2	TRBD1	TRBJ1-2	CASSPGTGYGYTF
TRBV5-8	TRBD1	TRBJ1-2	CASSYSGTGGYGYTF
TRBV15	-	TRBJ1-2	CATSRTLDGNYGYTF
TRBV4-1	TRBD2	TRBJ2-1	CASSQVWGGPYNEQFF
TRBV30	-	TRBJ1-2	CAWSPQGSSYGYTF
TRBV6-2/TRBV6-3	-	TRBJ1-1	CASSYLVGGEAFF
TRBV19	TRBD1	TRBJ2-1	CASRSQTGGMNEQFF
TRBV27	-	TRBJ2-1	CASSSYLQGTYNEQFF
TRBV3-1/TRBV3-2	-	TRBJ1-3	CASSPNYLGTTGSGNTIYF
TRBV3-1/TRBV3-2	-	TRBJ1-2	CASSQESRVSGYTF
TRBV4-3	-	TRBJ1-2	CASSPSGTTNYGYTF
TRBV7-2	TRBD2	TRBJ2-1	CASSSPSGGVENEQFF
TRBV18	-	TRBJ1-3	CASSPQGGAGNTIYF
TRBV5-1	TRBD2	TRBJ2-5	CASSLGAGEETQYF
TRBV6-5	-	TRBJ1-2	CASSLDSNYGYTF
TRBV7-9	-	TRBJ2-7	CASSFRGSYEQYF
TRBV18	TRBD1	TRBJ1-1	CASSPRTGGTEAFF
TRBV4-3	TRBD2	TRBJ2-5	CASSQGLAETQYF
TRBV21-1	-	TRBJ2-6	CASSNGEGEPGANVLTF
TRBV12-5	-	TRBJ2-7	CASGPGTGILDEQYF
TRBV7-6	-	TRBJ2-7	CASSLAPRGSSYEQYF